This TCR beta chain was documented in a study of identical twins. Study-wide results and limits: Cord blood beta clonotypes present at high abundance carried fewer insertions; no such pattern appeared in memory repertoires.

Via MiXCR, TCRdb re-called the 5' RACE reads, giving one row per CDR3 protein. This table holds some 100,000 distinct CDR3 sequences, around 5.5% found once. The CDR3 loop spans 14 amino acids. V lost 7 bases to trimming and J lost 2 bases, with 12 bases between them. CDR1 and CDR2 from the germline V gene are SGHRS and YFSETQ. This clonotype showed up many times. Its target is not known. The TCR was taken from a woman aged 45-65 years in good health. The chain carries TRBV5-1 and TRBJ2-2; D possibly corresponds to TRBD2 (6 bases). The sample taken for sequencing was memory T cells sorted from blood. The CDR3 here is CASWDSGNTGELFF. The CDR3 DNA reads as TGCGCCAGCTGGGATAGCGGAAACACCGGGGAGCTGTTTTTT. The variable domain in full, with the rest retrieved from reference TRBV5-1 and TRBJ2-2, is KAGVTQTPRYLIKTRGQQVTLSCSPISGHRSVSWYQQTPGQGLQFLFEYFSETQRNKGNFPGRFSGRQFSNSRSEMNVSTLELGDSALYLCASWDSGNTGELFFGEGSRLTVL.